This is a list of T cell receptor beta chains from one sample in a study of blood T cell repertoires in COVID-19. The assay was immunoSEQ multiplex PCR, and TCRdb's table has in-frame clones only and misses some. Here the sample spans about 56,000 clones, 85% to 90% being singletons. Sequenced input: peripheral blood. The receptors originated from an older woman with COVID-19, enrolled during active disease. Each CDR3 is given with its conserved first and last residue. The D gene is left open where the match is weak. For some rows the clone size is stated as once, few or many, or as a class when expanded; others skip it.

V	D	J	size	DNA	CDR3
TRBV6-2/TRBV6-3	.	TRBJ1-6	.	TGTGCCAGCAGTTACCCGGACAGCTCGAAATATAATTCACCCCTCCACTTT	CASSYPDSSKYNSPLHF
TRBV7-2	.	TRBJ1-6	.	TGTGCCAGCAGCCGTGGTGGAGCTGGATCACCCCTCCACTTT	CASSRGGAGSPLHF
TRBV7-2	TRBD1	TRBJ1-1	.	TGTGCCAGCAGCTTGTACGGACAGGTTGAAGCTTTCTTT	CASSLYGQVEAFF
TRBV10-2	.	TRBJ2-1	.	TGCGCCAGTCTCGACGGGAGCTCCTACAATGAGCAGTTCTTC	CASLDGSSYNEQFF
TRBV7-9	.	TRBJ1-5	.	TGTGCCAGCAGCTTAAGGGGTCAGCCCCAGCATTTT	CASSLRGQPQHF
TRBV18	.	TRBJ1-2	few	TGTGCCAGCTCACAGGAGGCCGGAACGACTAACTATGGCTACACCTTC	CASSQEAGTTNYGYTF
TRBV7-9	.	TRBJ2-1	.	TGTGCCAGCAGCTTACTAAGCGGCTCCTACAATGAGCAGTTCTTC	CASSLLSGSYNEQFF
TRBV7-2	TRBD2	TRBJ2-2	.	TGTGCCAGCAGCTTAGGGGGGGGAACCGGGGAGCTGTTTTTT	CASSLGGGTGELFF
TRBV11-2	.	TRBJ1-5	.	TGTGCCAGCAGCTTAGGGCAGTGGAATCAGCCCCAGCATTTT	CASSLGQWNQPQHF
TRBV5-6	TRBD1	TRBJ2-7	.	TGTGCCAGCAGCGGGACAGGGATTTTTCAGTACTTC	CASSGTGIFQYF
TRBV7-9	TRBD2	TRBJ2-1	.	TGTGCCAGCAGCATACCTAGCGGGAGGGTAGGGGAGCAGTTCTTC	CASSIPSGRVGEQFF
TRBV18	.	TRBJ2-1	.	TGTGCCAGCTCACTGTCCGACATTTACAATGAGCAGTTCTTC	CASSLSDIYNEQFF
TRBV6-5	TRBD1	TRBJ1-1	.	TGTGCCAGCAGTTTTTATTCGACAGGGGGGAGCACTGAAGCTTTCTTT	CASSFYSTGGSTEAFF
TRBV7-4	.	TRBJ1-4	.	TGTGCCAGCAGCGGAGCAACTAATGAAAAACTGTTTTTT	CASSGATNEKLFF
TRBV30	.	TRBJ1-3	.	TGTGCCTGGAGAAGCAGGGCCGACTCTGGAAACACCATATATTTT	CAWRSRADSGNTIYF
TRBV2	TRBD1	TRBJ1-1	.	TGTGCCAGCAGTCTGGACAGGGAGGCTTTCTTT	CASSLDREAFF
TRBV7-9	TRBD2	TRBJ2-1	.	TGTGCCAGCAGCTCTGGTCGACTAGCGCGGTACAATGAGCAGTTCTTC	CASSSGRLARYNEQFF
TRBV4-1	TRBD2	TRBJ2-1	.	TGCGCCAGCAGCCAAGCAGCGGGGGGCTTTTACAATGAGCAGTTCTTC	CASSQAAGGFYNEQFF
TRBV4-1	.	TRBJ1-6	.	TGCGCCAGCACCGCAGGGTTTAATTCACCCCTCCACTTT	CASTAGFNSPLHF
TRBV19	.	TRBJ1-1	.	TGTGCCAGTAGTATCGAGGGAATCGCCACTGAAGCTTTCTTT	CASSIEGIATEAFF
TRBV12-3/TRBV12-4	TRBD1	TRBJ2-7	.	TGTGCCAGCGGCAGGGGGCAGGAGGAGCAGTACTTC	CASGRGQEEQYF
TRBV21-1	.	TRBJ2-1	.	TGTGCCAGCAGCAAAGGAGGTAGCGAGAGCTCCTACAATGAGCAGTTCTTC	CASSKGGSESSYNEQFF
TRBV12-3/TRBV12-4	.	TRBJ1-2	.	TGTGAAGATCGGGCGGGGTTGAGAGGCTACACCTTC	CEDRAGLRGYTF